A single sample gave rise to the 9 T cell receptor beta chains below, sequenced in a study of blood T cell repertoires in COVID-19 (dated by TCRdb to the early 2020s). Libraries were prepared through the immunoSEQ multiplex PCR assay. TCRdb obtained this table from immuneACCESS and retained in-frame rearrangements with V and J assigned. These tables miss some clones; where compared with another copy, unresolved V genes account for less than half of the shortfall, and the remainder is unexplained. This sample is represented by approximately 310,000 clones; approximately 83% of them were singletons. The top ten clonotypes cover roughly 2% of the sample. Material for sequencing was PBMCs or T cells enriched from blood (not recorded which). These receptors originate from a man aged 25-40 years who had recovered from COVID-19.

This sequence joins TRBV19 and TRBJ2-3; D is ambiguous. The CDR3 sequence is 12 residues long. CDR1 and CDR2 (germline): LNHDA, SQIVND (reference sequence). V lost 3 bases to trimming and J lost 3 bases, with 4 bases between them. Here the CDR3 DNA reads TGTGCCAGTAGTATCGGGACAGATACGCAGTATTTT. This encodes CASSIGTDTQYF.

The gene calls are TRBV7-2 and TRBJ1-3, with D possibly TRBD1 on 6 matching bases. V lost 4 bases and J 0 bases, leaving 10 bases between the germline ends. Per the germline V gene, CDR1 is SGHTA and CDR2 is FQGNSA. CDR3 size: 15 residues. This CDR3 is CASSWDTSSGNTIYF. In nucleotides, the CDR3 is TGTGCCAGCAGCTGGGACACTAGCTCTGGAAACACCATATATTTT.

In its sample, this clone was seen once. This rearrangement joins TRBV6-5 to TRBJ1-2, with D possibly being TRBD1 (6 bases). The V end lost 5 bases, the J end lost 6 bases, and 16 bases lay between the germline ends. CDR1 and CDR2 (germline): MNHEY, SVGAGI. This CDR3 comprises 14 residues. CDR3 amino acids: CASSKLSGAHGYTF. CDR3 nucleotide sequence: TGTGCCAGCAGTAAGCTATCAGGGGCGCATGGCTACACCTTC.

J is TRBJ1-4 and V is TRBV27, with 7 nucleotides matching TRBD1. Per the germline V gene, CDR1 is MNHEY and CDR2 is SMNVEV (reference sequence). The CDR3 consists of 15 residues. After removal of 5 bases from V and 8 bases from J, the junction contained 11 bases not matched to a gene. In DNA form, the CDR3 reads TGTGCCAGCAGTCAGGGCCTCACAGGGGCCGAAAAACTGTTTTTT. Protein sequence: CASSQGLTGAEKLFF.

The chain links TRBV5-8 to TRBJ1-1; D may be TRBD1 (6 bases). The CDR3 loop spans 16 amino acids. The germline gives CDR1 SGHTS, CDR2 YDEGEE. V lost 7 bases to trimming and J lost 0 bases, with 19 bases between them. The CDR3 sequence is CASPGGQGWMNTEAFF. CDR3 DNA: TGTGCCAGCCCGGGGGGGCAGGGGTGGATGAACACTGAAGCTTTCTTT.

The chain has TRBV27 and TRBJ2-1; 7 bases are a match to TRBD2. With V trimmed by 1 base and J by 3 bases, 15 bases remained unmatched. CDR1 is MNHEY, CDR2 SMNVEV, per germline (reference sequence). CDR3 size: 19 residues. CDR3 amino acids: CASSLYPSQALAVYNEQFF. The DNA of the CDR3 is TGTGCCAGCAGTTTATACCCCTCTCAGGCCCTAGCGGTCTACAATGAGCAGTTCTTC.

The chain joins TRBV5-1 to TRBJ1-1, with D possibly matching TRBD1 (5 bases). CDR1 SGHRS and CDR2 YFSETQ come from the germline V gene. V shed 1 base and J shed 1 base, with 11 bases lying between them. The CDR3 spans 15 residues. In DNA form, the CDR3 reads TGCGCCAGCAGCTTGAGGGGTCAGGGGAACACTGAAGCTTTCTTT. Translation gives CASSLRGQGNTEAFF.

The gene calls are TRBV2 and TRBJ2-1, with 15 positions matching TRBD2. Trimming took 2 bases from V and 1 from J; bases not matched to a gene: 9. Germline V gene data show CDR1 as SNHLY and CDR2 as FYNNEI. This CDR3 is 20 amino acids long. CDR3 DNA: TGTGCCAGCAGTGAACTAATAGGACTAGCGGGGGGGCCATCCTACAATGAGCAGTTCTTC. This encodes CASSELIGLAGGPSYNEQFF.

The chain employs TRBV4-1 and TRBJ1-2; the D is unclear. V was cut by 0 bases and J by 4 bases, with 15 bases left in between. This CDR3 region has 16 residues. CDR1 and CDR2 (germline): MGHRA, YSYEKL. CDR3 sequence: CASSQDHFPGGYGYTF. The DNA for the CDR3 is TGCGCCAGCAGCCAAGATCACTTCCCGGGAGGCTATGGCTACACCTTC.